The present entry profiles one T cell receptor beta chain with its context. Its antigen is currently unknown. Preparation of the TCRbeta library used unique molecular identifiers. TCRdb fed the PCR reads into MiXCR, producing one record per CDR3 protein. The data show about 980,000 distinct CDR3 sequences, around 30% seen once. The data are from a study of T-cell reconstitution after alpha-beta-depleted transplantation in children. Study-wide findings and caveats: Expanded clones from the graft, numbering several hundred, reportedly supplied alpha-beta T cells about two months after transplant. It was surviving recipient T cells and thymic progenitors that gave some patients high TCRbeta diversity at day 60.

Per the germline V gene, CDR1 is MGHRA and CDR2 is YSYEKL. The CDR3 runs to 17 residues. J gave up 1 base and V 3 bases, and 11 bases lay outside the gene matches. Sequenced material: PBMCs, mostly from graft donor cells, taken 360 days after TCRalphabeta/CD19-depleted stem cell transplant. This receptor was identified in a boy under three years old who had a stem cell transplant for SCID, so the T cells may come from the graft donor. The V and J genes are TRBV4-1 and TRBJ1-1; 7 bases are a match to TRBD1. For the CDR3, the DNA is TGCGCCAGCAGCCAGCACCTTACCGGGACAGAGAACACTGAAGCTTTCTTT. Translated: CASSQHLTGTENTEAFF.